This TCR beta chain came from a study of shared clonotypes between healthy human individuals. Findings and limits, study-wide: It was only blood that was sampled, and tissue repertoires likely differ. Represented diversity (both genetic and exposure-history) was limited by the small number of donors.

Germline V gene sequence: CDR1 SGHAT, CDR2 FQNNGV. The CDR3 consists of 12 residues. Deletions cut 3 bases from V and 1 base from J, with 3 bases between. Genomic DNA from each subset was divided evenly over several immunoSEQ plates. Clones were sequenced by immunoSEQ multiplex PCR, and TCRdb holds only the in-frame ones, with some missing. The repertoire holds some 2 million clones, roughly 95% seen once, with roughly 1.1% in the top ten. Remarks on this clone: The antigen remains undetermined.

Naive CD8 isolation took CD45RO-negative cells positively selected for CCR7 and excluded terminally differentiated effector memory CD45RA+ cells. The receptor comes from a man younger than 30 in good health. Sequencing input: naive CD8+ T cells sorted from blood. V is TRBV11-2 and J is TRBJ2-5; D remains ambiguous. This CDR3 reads CASSLLQETQYF. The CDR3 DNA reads TGTGCCAGCAGCTTGCTCCAAGAGACCCAGTACTTC.